This T cell receptor (beta chain) appears in the sequencing data of a study of T cell changes during pregnancy in multiple sclerosis. Assay used: immunoSEQ multiplex PCR; TCRdb lists only in-frame clones, some missing. The sample shows more than 80,000 clones, 85% to 95% of them seen only once. Germline V gene lookup returns CDR1 SGHVS and CDR2 FQNEAQ. V was pared by 1 base and J by 5 bases, with 10 bases of the junction left unmatched. This CDR3 comprises 16 residues. V is TRBV7-8 and J is TRBJ1-1; 7 nucleotides agree with TRBD1. The material sequenced was peripheral blood, taken after pregnancy. This clonotype originated in a female donor with multiple sclerosis, enrolled in a pregnancy study. CDR3 DNA: TGTGCCAGCAGCTTAGGTTTGAAGGGGGCGGTTACTGAAGCTTTCTTT. Protein sequence: CASSLGLKGAVTEAFF.